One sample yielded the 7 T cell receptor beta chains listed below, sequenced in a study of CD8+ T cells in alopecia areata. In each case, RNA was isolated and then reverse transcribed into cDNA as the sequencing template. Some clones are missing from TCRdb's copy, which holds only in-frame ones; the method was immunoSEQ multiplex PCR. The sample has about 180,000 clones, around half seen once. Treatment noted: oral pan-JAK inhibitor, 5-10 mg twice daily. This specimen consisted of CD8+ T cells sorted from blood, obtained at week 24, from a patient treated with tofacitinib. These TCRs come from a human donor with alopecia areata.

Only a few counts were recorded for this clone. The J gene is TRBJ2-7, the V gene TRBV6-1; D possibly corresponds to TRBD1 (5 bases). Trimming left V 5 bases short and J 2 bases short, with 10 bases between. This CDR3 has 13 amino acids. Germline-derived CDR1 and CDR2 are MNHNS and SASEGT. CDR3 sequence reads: CASSPTGTYEQYF. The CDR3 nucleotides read TGTGCCAGCAGTCCCACAGGCACCTACGAGCAGTACTTC.

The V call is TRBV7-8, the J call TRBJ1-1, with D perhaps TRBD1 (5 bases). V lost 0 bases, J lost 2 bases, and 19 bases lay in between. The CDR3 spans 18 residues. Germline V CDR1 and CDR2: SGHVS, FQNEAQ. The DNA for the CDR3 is TGTGCCAGCAGCTTAGCACTGGATGGTGTGACAGCTAACACTGAAGCTTTCTTT. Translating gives CASSLALDGVTANTEAFF. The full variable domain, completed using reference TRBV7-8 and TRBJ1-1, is GAGVSQSPRYKVAKRGQDVALRCDPISGHVSLFWYQQALGQGPEFLTYFQNEAQLDKSGLPSDRFFAERPEGSVSTLKIQRTQQEDSAVYLCASSLALDGVTANTEAFFGQGTRLTVV.

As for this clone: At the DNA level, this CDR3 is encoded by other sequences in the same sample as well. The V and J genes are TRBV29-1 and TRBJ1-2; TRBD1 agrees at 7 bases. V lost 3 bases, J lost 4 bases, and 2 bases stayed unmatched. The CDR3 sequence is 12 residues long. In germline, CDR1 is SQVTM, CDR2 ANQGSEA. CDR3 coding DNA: TGCAGCGTTGAGCAGGGGGGCTATGGCTACACCTTC. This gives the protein CSVEQGGYGYTF.

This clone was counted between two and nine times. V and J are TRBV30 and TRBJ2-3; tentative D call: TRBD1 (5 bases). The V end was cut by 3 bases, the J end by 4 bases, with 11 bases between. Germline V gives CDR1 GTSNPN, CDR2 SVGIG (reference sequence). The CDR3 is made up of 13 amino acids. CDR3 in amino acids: CAWSGDSSDTQYF. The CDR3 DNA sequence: TGTGCCTGGAGCGGCGACAGCTCAGATACGCAGTATTTT.

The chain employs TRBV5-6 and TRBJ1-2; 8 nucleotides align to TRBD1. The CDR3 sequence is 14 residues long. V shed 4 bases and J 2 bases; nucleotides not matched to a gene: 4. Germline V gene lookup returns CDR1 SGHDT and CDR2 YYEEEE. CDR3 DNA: TGTGCCAGCAGCCCAGGGGGCAGAAACTATGGCTACACCTTC. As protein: CASSPGGRNYGYTF.

The CDR3: CASSLGTTATEAFF. For the CDR3, the DNA is TGTGCCAGCAGCTTAGGGACTACGGCGACTGAAGCTTTCTTT. The chain recombines TRBV5-6 with TRBJ1-1; possibly TRBD1 for D (5 bases). V was pared by 2 bases and J by 5 bases, with 13 bases between. Germline V gene lookup returns CDR1 SGHDT and CDR2 YYEEEE. This CDR3 region has 14 residues. The entire variable domain, with the rest obtained from reference TRBV5-6 and TRBJ1-1, is as follows: DAGVTQSPTHLIKTRGQQVTLRCSPKSGHDTVSWYQQALGQGPQFIFQYYEEEERQRGNFPDRFSGHQFPNYSSELNVNALLLGDSALYLCASSLGTTATEAFFGQGTRLTVV.

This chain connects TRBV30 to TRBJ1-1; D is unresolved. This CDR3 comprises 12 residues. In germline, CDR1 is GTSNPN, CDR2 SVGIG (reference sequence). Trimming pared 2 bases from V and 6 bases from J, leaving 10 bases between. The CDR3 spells CAWSPTFPEAFF. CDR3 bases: TGTGCCTGGAGTCCGACCTTTCCTGAAGCTTTCTTT.